This entry concerns a single T cell receptor beta chain. What it recognizes is unknown. The germline CDR1 and CDR2 sequences are SEHNR and FQNEAQ (reference sequence). This CDR3 is 15 amino acids long. Trimming cost V 2 bases and J 2 bases; bases outside gene matches: 1. The use of a sample-barcoded 5' primer and a J-beta primer mix characterized a second PCR of roughly 6 to 11 cycles. TCRdb called the 5' RACE reads again in MiXCR, with one record for every CDR3 protein. In the table there are just under 550,000 distinct CDR3 sequences, approximately 25% of which are singletons. The data were taken from a study of blood T cells in healthy people across ages. General study results and limits: From one million sequenced T cells, diversity estimates were lower bounds. In long-lived donors, naive CD4+ cell counts and diversity exceeded those of aged donors.

The same data also contributed to another study, on T cells of mothers and their children.

Sequenced sample: blood. This sequence joins TRBV7-9 and TRBJ2-2, with 8 bases fitting TRBD2. This clonotype was sampled from a boy younger than 18 in good health. DNA of the CDR3: TGTGCCAGCAGCTTAAGCGGGGGAAACACCGGGGAGCTGTTTTTT. Protein: CASSLSGGNTGELFF.